Below, one TCR beta chain is given with its context. Sequenced by immunoSEQ multiplex PCR; TCRdb stores in-frame clones only, minus some. Here the sample spans approximately 180,000 clones, roughly 76% being singletons. The entry originates in a study of blood T cell repertoires in COVID-19. Looking at the study overall: Collection of acute and convalescent COVID-19 samples took place in the United States, Italy and Spain. T cells, B-cell-depleted T cells, or PBMCs provided the cDNA or gDNA that served as material.

The V end was cut by 6 bases, the J end by 12 bases, with 15 bases between. This CDR3 is 12 amino acids long. Sequenced: peripheral blood. This TCR came from a woman older than 75 with COVID-19, enrolled during active disease. This chain links TRBV12-3 or TRBV12-4 with TRBJ2-1; a weak D match, TRBD1 (6 bases). CDR3 sequence: CASSQGGVVQFF. The CDR3 DNA is TGTGCCAGCAGCCAAGGGGGAGTAGTGCAGTTCTTC.